The 26 T cell receptor beta chains listed next were all sequenced from one sample in a study of blood T cell repertoires in COVID-19 (dated by TCRdb to between 2020 and 2021). Libraries were prepared through the immunoSEQ multiplex PCR assay. TCRdb took over this immuneACCESS table, retaining in-frame rearrangements with V and J assigned. Such tables are incomplete; in checked studies, under half of the missing clones stem from an unresolved V gene, and the remainder is unexplained. Recorded for this sample are a few hundred thousand clones; about 90% of them occurred a single time. Jointly, the top ten make up around 3% of the sample. The sample was PBMCs or T cells enriched from blood (not recorded which). These TCRs come from a woman aged 25 to 39 who had recovered from COVID-19.

This chain uses TRBV19 with TRBJ1-1, with a possible D match to TRBD1 (5 bases). Trimming shortened V by 8 bases and J by 4 bases, and 20 bases separated the two germline ends. The CDR3 is made up of 15 amino acids. The germline V gene has CDR1 LNHDA and CDR2 SQIVND (reference sequence). DNA of the CDR3: TGTGCCAGTCGGACACTTCAGGGCGGGAGCACTGAAGCTTTCTTT. It encodes CASRTLQGGSTEAFF.

V gene TRBV19 combines with J gene TRBJ1-1; 7 positions match TRBD1. The CDR3 is made up of 15 amino acids. Per germline, CDR1 LNHDA and CDR2 SQIVND (reference sequence). V gave up 6 bases and J gave up 2 bases; unmatched junction bases: 9. Written as DNA, the CDR3 is TGTGCCAGTAGACTATCGGCAGGGGGAAACACTGAAGCTTTCTTT. As protein: CASRLSAGGNTEAFF.

The rearrangement links TRBV3-1 (or the pseudogene TRBV3-2) to TRBJ1-2, with D tentatively TRBD1 (6 bases). V lost 2 bases and J 4 bases, leaving 11 bases between the germline ends. The CDR3 consists of 14 residues. Germline V CDR1 and CDR2: LGHDT, YNNKEL (reference sequence). In nucleotides, the CDR3 is TGTGCCAGCAGCCAACCCACAGGGCCCTATGGCTACACCTTC. Translation gives CASSQPTGPYGYTF.

The chain is built from TRBV7-2 and TRBJ2-7; 10 bases line up with TRBD2. The length of the CDR3 is 15 residues. Germline loops: CDR1 SGHTA, CDR2 FQGNSA. Trimming cost V 5 bases and J 3 bases; bases outside gene matches: 7. The CDR3 bases are TGTGCCAGCAGCCTCCTAGCGGGAGTTGTCTACGAGCAGTACTTC. Translation: CASSLLAGVVYEQYF.

The gene calls are TRBV28 and TRBJ2-7, with TRBD2 matching 7 bases. Trimming took 7 bases from V and 3 from J; bases not matched to a gene: 12. Germline CDR1 and CDR2: MDHEN and SYDVKM. The length of the CDR3 is 15 residues. CDR3 region: CASNQAGIGVYEQYF. DNA of the CDR3: TGTGCCAGCAACCAAGCGGGAATAGGTGTCTACGAGCAGTACTTC. Full variable domain (outside the CDR3, taken from reference TRBV28 and TRBJ2-7): DVKVTQSSRYLVKRTGEKVFLECVQDMDHENMFWYRQDPGLGLRLIYFSYDVKMKEKGDIPEGYSVSREKKERFSLILESASTNQTSMYLCASNQAGIGVYEQYFGPGTRLTVT.

A single count supports this clone. The gene calls are TRBV6-5 and TRBJ1-2; D call uncertain. CDR1 and CDR2 (germline): MNHEY, SVGAGI. This CDR3 is built from 15 residues. V lost 0 bases, J lost 4 bases, and 12 bases lay in between. The CDR3 coding sequence is TGTGCCAGCAGTTACTCTTACGCCGGAGGCTATGGCTACACCTTC. Its translation is CASSYSYAGGYGYTF.

The genes are TRBV12-3 or TRBV12-4 and TRBJ2-5; 7 bases match TRBD2. Losses at the gene ends were 7 bases for V and 2 bases for J; bases not matched to a gene: 4. This CDR3 spans 13 amino acids. CDR3 residues: CASTPGGQETQYF. CDR3 bases: TGTGCCAGCACGCCGGGGGGTCAAGAGACCCAGTACTTC.

V usage is TRBV3-1 (or the pseudogene TRBV3-2) and J usage is TRBJ2-3; 12 bases are shared with TRBD2. Germline loops: CDR1 LGHDT, CDR2 YNNKEL (reference sequence). V lost 4 bases, J lost 2 bases, and 4 bases stayed unmatched. The CDR3 spans 16 residues. In DNA form, the CDR3 reads TGTGCCAGCAGCCCCCTAGCGGGGGGGATCACAGATACGCAGTATTTT. It yields the protein CASSPLAGGITDTQYF.

The genes are TRBV21-1 and TRBJ1-2. TRBV21-1 is a listed pseudogene. The CDR3 totals 14 residues. The CDR3 reads CASSIPAGLDGYTF. The CDR3 coding sequence is TGTGCCAGCAGCATCCCGGCGGGATTAGATGGCTACACCTTC.

This chain links TRBV7-8 with TRBJ1-5; D possibly corresponds to TRBD1 (6 bases). The CDR3 has 14 residues. Germline CDR1 is SGHVS and CDR2 is FQNEAQ. V lost 2 bases and J lost 5, with 10 bases in between. The CDR3 DNA reads as TGTGCCAGCAGCTTATCAGGGGCGGATCAGCCCCAGCATTTT. Encoded protein: CASSLSGADQPQHF.

This clone was detected once. V is TRBV11-2 and J is TRBJ1-1, with 7 bases lining up with TRBD1. This CDR3 is built from 13 residues. Trimming removed 5 bases from V and 4 bases from J; junction bases left unmatched: 4. The germline V gene encodes CDR1 SGHAT and CDR2 FQNNGV. In DNA, the CDR3 is TGTGCCAGCAGCCTAGGGACAGTCACTGAAGCTTTCTTT. Protein: CASSLGTVTEAFF.

The V gene is TRBV19, the J gene TRBJ1-6; 7 bases map to TRBD1. Per germline, CDR1 LNHDA and CDR2 SQIVND (reference sequence). This CDR3 contains 14 residues. V was pared by 5 bases and J by 5 bases, with 3 bases of the junction left unmatched. CDR3 in amino acids: CASSEGQHNSPLHF. Here the CDR3 DNA reads TGTGCCAGTAGTGAGGGACAGCATAATTCACCCCTCCACTTT.

The chain combines TRBV27 with TRBJ1-5; no clear D. The CDR3 is 13 residues long. V dropped 0 bases and J dropped 4 bases, with 4 bases sitting between them. Germline CDR1 reads MNHEY; CDR2 reads SMNVEV (reference sequence). The CDR3, as DNA: TGTGCCAGCAGTTTATCCGAGAATCAGCCCCAGCATTTT. Residues: CASSLSENQPQHF.

The rearrangement joins TRBV28 to TRBJ2-7; 8 bases line up with TRBD1. Germline CDR1 is MDHEN and CDR2 is SYDVKM. With V trimmed by 5 bases and J by 2 bases, 5 bases remained unmatched. This CDR3 has 14 amino acids. The CDR3 sequence: CASSTGTGAYEQYF. CDR3 coding DNA: TGTGCCAGCAGTACCGGGACAGGAGCCTACGAGCAGTACTTC.

In its sample, this clone was seen many times. This sequence joins TRBV11-2 and TRBJ1-2; D is perhaps TRBD1 (6 bases). Trimming removed 1 base at V and 5 bases at J, with 14 bases between. Per germline, CDR1 SGHAT and CDR2 FQNNGV. The CDR3 length is 15 residues. CDR3 in DNA: TGTGCCAGCAGCTTAGTCCAGGGGAGAGGGTATGGCTACACCTTC. Amino acid sequence: CASSLVQGRGYGYTF.

The V call is TRBV27, the J call TRBJ2-5; 10 bases match TRBD2. V lost 0 bases, J lost 1 base, and 5 bases stayed unmatched. CDR1 and CDR2 from the germline V gene are MNHEY and SMNVEV (reference sequence). CDR3 length equals 17 residues. CDR3 DNA: TGTGCCAGCAGTTTATCGGTGGCTAGCGGGAGCCAAGAGACCCAGTACTTC. Protein: CASSLSVASGSQETQYF.

The chain carries TRBV11-2 and TRBJ2-7; 9 bases align to TRBD2. V lost 0 bases and J lost 3; bases outside the gene matches: 3. This CDR3 is 15 amino acids long. Germline-derived CDR1 and CDR2 are SGHAT and FQNNGV. CDR3 DNA: TGTGCCAGCAGCTTAGATAGCGGGAGCGGCTACGAGCAGTACTTC. This gives the protein CASSLDSGSGYEQYF.

The chain is built from TRBV3-1 (or the pseudogene TRBV3-2) and TRBJ1-5; D not resolved. CDR1 is LGHDT and CDR2 is YNNKEL in the germline V gene (reference sequence). The CDR3 is made up of 13 amino acids. V dropped 1 base and J dropped 1 base, with 2 bases sitting between them. The CDR3 here is CASSQASNQPQHF. As DNA, the CDR3 is TGTGCCAGCAGCCAAGCGAGCAATCAGCCCCAGCATTTT.

The rearrangement links TRBV18 to TRBJ1-1; 9 bases are shared with TRBD1. Germline V gives CDR1 KGHSH, CDR2 LQKENI. V shed 4 bases and J 1 base; nucleotides not matched to a gene: 10. This CDR3 has 17 residues. CDR3 in DNA: TGTGCCAGCTCACAGGGGACAGGGATTGGGTCGAACACTGAAGCTTTCTTT. It translates to CASSQGTGIGSNTEAFF.

This clone has just a few counts. This chain connects TRBV13 to TRBJ1-2; no firm D call. The V gene lost 4 bases and the J gene lost 4 bases, with 10 bases spanning the gap. This CDR3 has 13 amino acids. CDR1 PRHDT and CDR2 FYEKMQ come from the germline V gene (reference sequence). CDR3: CASSSGRSYGYTF. The CDR3 DNA follows: TGTGCCAGCAGCTCGGGGAGGAGCTATGGCTACACCTTC.

This chain connects TRBV5-6 to TRBJ1-5; TRBD1 agrees at 8 bases. The CDR3 contains 14 residues. Germline V CDR1 and CDR2: SGHDT, YYEEEE. The V segment lost 4 bases and the J segment 6 bases; nucleotides outside the gene matches: 6. The CDR3 nucleotides are TGTGCCAGCAGCCTATGGGACAGGCTTCAGCCCCAGCATTTT. This gives the protein CASSLWDRLQPQHF. The variable domain in full, completed from reference TRBV5-6 and TRBJ1-5, reads DAGVTQSPTHLIKTRGQQVTLRCSPKSGHDTVSWYQQALGQGPQFIFQYYEEEERQRGNFPDRFSGHQFPNYSSELNVNALLLGDSALYLCASSLWDRLQPQHFGDGTRLSIL.

Note on this clone: The same CDR3 is also encoded by other DNA sequences in this sample. The chain carries TRBV18 and TRBJ1-5, with TRBD1 matching over 7 bases. This CDR3 comprises 14 residues. The V and J ends lost 2 bases and 2 bases, in that order; junction bases with no gene match: 0. CDR1 is KGHSH, CDR2 LQKENI, per germline. The CDR3 spells CASSPGTGNQPQHF. The CDR3 DNA follows: TGTGCCAGCTCACCAGGGACAGGCAATCAGCCCCAGCATTTT.

The rearrangement links TRBV14 to TRBJ1-1; TRBD1 matches 9 bases. The junction had 7 bases not matched to a gene; V was cut back by 4 bases and J by 10 bases. The CDR3 extends over 13 amino acids. Germline lookup yields CDR1 SGHDN and CDR2 FVKESK. This CDR3 reads CASSLVGTGRAFF. The CDR3 region has the DNA TGTGCCAGCAGCCTGGTAGGGACAGGGAGAGCTTTCTTT.

The chain joins TRBV29-1 to TRBJ2-3; TRBD1 agrees at 7 bases. Germline CDR1 is SQVTM and CDR2 is ANQGSEA. V gave up 5 bases and J gave up 2 bases; unmatched junction bases: 13. This CDR3 is 16 amino acids long. CDR3 DNA: TGCAGCGTTTTGGGGCCCACAGGGGAAGTCACAGATACGCAGTATTTT. As protein: CSVLGPTGEVTDTQYF.

The V and J genes are TRBV7-2 and TRBJ1-4, with TRBD1 matching over 7 bases. The V gene end was trimmed by 6 bases and the J gene end by 5 bases; junction bases not matched to a gene: 12. The germline V gene has CDR1 SGHTA and CDR2 FQGNSA. This CDR3 is 16 amino acids long. The CDR3: CASRLSAGGQNEKLFF. Written as DNA, the CDR3 is TGTGCCAGCAGATTATCCGCGGGGGGACAGAATGAAAAACTGTTTTTT.

The genes are TRBV4-2 and TRBJ1-5; D remains unclear. This CDR3 is built from 16 residues. Between the trimmed V and J ends, which lost 3 bases and 3 bases, there was a span of 15 bases. The germline V gene has CDR1 LGHNA and CDR2 YNFKEQ. Written as DNA, the CDR3 is TGTGCCAGCAGCCAGTCGAGGTCCGAAGTCAATCAGCCCCAGCATTTT. Protein: CASSQSRSEVNQPQHF.